The T cell receptor beta chain described here comes from a study of blood T cell repertoires in COVID-19. Study overall: Some COVID-19 samples were acute and others convalescent; all came from the United States, Italy and Spain.

Followed longitudinally, the Seattle patients had been enrolled during active infection. Sequencing was performed with immunoSEQ multiplex PCR; in TCRdb, only in-frame clones are kept and a portion is missing. The data contain about 330,000 clones, roughly 89% of them singletons. CDR1 and CDR2 from the germline V gene are MNHEY and SMNVEV (reference sequence). V lost 6 bases and J 5 bases, leaving 8 bases between the germline ends. The CDR3 extends over 12 amino acids. The sample consisted of peripheral blood. This clonotype was obtained from a man between 25 and 39 years old with COVID-19, enrolled during active disease. This chain connects TRBV27 to TRBJ2-1; D unresolved. The CDR3 coding sequence is TGTGCCAGCAGCCTTACAGACAATGAGCAGTTCTTC. Protein product: CASSLTDNEQFF.